Listed below are T cell receptor beta chains from one sample, sequenced in a study of blood T cell repertoires in COVID-19. Assay used: immunoSEQ multiplex PCR; TCRdb lists only in-frame clones, some missing. The sample shows 540,000 or so clones, 85% to 90% of them seen only once. Sequences were obtained from peripheral blood. All receptors come from a woman in her forties or fifties with COVID-19, enrolled during active disease. CDR3s include the opening cysteine and the closing phenylalanine or tryptophan. Fields, in order: V gene, J gene, clone size, CDR3 length, D gene, CDR3 protein, CDR3 DNA. The D gene is left open where the match is weak. Clone size is stated in some rows and not others, as once, few, many or a class when expanded.

V gene: TRBV15; J gene: TRBJ2-7; clone size: NA; CDR3 length: 15; D gene: TRBD1; CDR3 protein: CATSRRATGGDEQYF; CDR3 DNA: TGTGCCACCAGCAGGAGGGCGACAGGGGGCGACGAGCAGTACTTC
V gene: TRBV30; J gene: TRBJ1-3; clone size: once; CDR3 length: 17; D gene: NA; CDR3 protein: CAWSVDRTTNSGNTIYF; CDR3 DNA: TGTGCCTGGAGTGTAGATAGGACAACTAATTCTGGAAACACCATATATTTT
V gene: TRBV7-2; J gene: TRBJ2-5; clone size: NA; CDR3 length: 16; D gene: NA; CDR3 protein: CASSASRGGAEETQYF; CDR3 DNA: TGTGCCAGCAGCGCGAGTAGAGGGGGGGCCGAAGAGACCCAGTACTTC
V gene: TRBV30; J gene: TRBJ1-4; clone size: NA; CDR3 length: 13; D gene: TRBD1; CDR3 protein: CAWSEGAKEKLFF; CDR3 DNA: TGTGCCTGGAGTGAGGGGGCGAAGGAAAAACTGTTTTTT
V gene: TRBV18; J gene: TRBJ1-2; clone size: NA; CDR3 length: 14; D gene: TRBD1; CDR3 protein: CASSPETGSFGYTF; CDR3 DNA: TGTGCCAGCTCCCCCGAGACAGGGTCGTTCGGCTACACCTTC
V gene: TRBV7-3; J gene: TRBJ2-3; clone size: NA; CDR3 length: 15; D gene: NA; CDR3 protein: CASSLMGQRTDTQYF; CDR3 DNA: TGTGCCAGCAGCTTAATGGGCCAGCGCACAGATACGCAGTATTTT
V gene: TRBV19; J gene: TRBJ2-3; clone size: NA; CDR3 length: 16; D gene: TRBD2; CDR3 protein: CASSLTSGGATDTQYF; CDR3 DNA: TGTGCCAGTAGTCTTACTAGCGGGGGGGCGACAGATACGCAGTATTTT
V gene: TRBV2; J gene: TRBJ1-1; clone size: NA; CDR3 length: 13; D gene: NA; CDR3 protein: CASSVGGRTEAFF; CDR3 DNA: TGTGCCAGCAGTGTTGGGGGCAGGACTGAAGCTTTCTTT
V gene: TRBV27; J gene: TRBJ2-5; clone size: NA; CDR3 length: 17; D gene: TRBD2; CDR3 protein: CASSRGTSGTSKETQYF; CDR3 DNA: TGTGCCAGCAGCCGCGGGACTAGCGGCACCTCGAAAGAGACCCAGTACTTC
V gene: TRBV5-1; J gene: TRBJ2-3; clone size: NA; CDR3 length: 14; D gene: NA; CDR3 protein: CASGETDITDTQYF; CDR3 DNA: TGCGCCAGCGGGGAGACCGATATCACAGATACGCAGTATTTT
V gene: TRBV6-5; J gene: TRBJ2-7; clone size: NA; CDR3 length: 15; D gene: NA; CDR3 protein: CASSRGTGNLYEQYF; CDR3 DNA: TGTGCCAGCAGCCGCGGGACGGGAAATCTCTACGAGCAGTACTTC
V gene: TRBV6-5; J gene: TRBJ2-3; clone size: NA; CDR3 length: 16; D gene: TRBD2; CDR3 protein: CASSSPRLAAPDTQYF; CDR3 DNA: TGTGCCAGCAGTTCCCCTCGACTAGCAGCACCAGATACGCAGTATTTT
V gene: TRBV10-2; J gene: TRBJ1-2; clone size: NA; CDR3 length: 14; D gene: TRBD1; CDR3 protein: CASSEDRAGYGYTF; CDR3 DNA: TGCGCCAGCAGTGAAGACAGGGCGGGGTATGGCTACACCTTC
V gene: TRBV27; J gene: TRBJ2-7; clone size: NA; CDR3 length: 12; D gene: NA; CDR3 protein: CASSTGPWEQYF; CDR3 DNA: TGTGCCAGTTCCACAGGTCCGTGGGAGCAGTACTTC
V gene: TRBV2; J gene: TRBJ2-7; clone size: NA; CDR3 length: 13; D gene: NA; CDR3 protein: CASTRDTYYEQYF; CDR3 DNA: TGTGCCAGCACCCGGGACACATACTACGAGCAGTACTTC
V gene: TRBV28; J gene: TRBJ2-5; clone size: NA; CDR3 length: 16; D gene: TRBD2; CDR3 protein: CASSVTSGGAGKTQYF; CDR3 DNA: TGTGCCAGCAGTGTGACTAGCGGGGGGGCCGGAAAGACCCAGTACTTC